This T cell receptor (beta chain) was sequenced for a study of identical twins. The ends were cut back, 2 bases at V and 2 bases at J, with 9 bases in the middle. The CDR3 totals 14 residues. Per germline, CDR1 SNHLY and CDR2 FYNNEI. This clonotype came up a few times. The antigen is not known. One entry per CDR3 protein, called by TCRdb with MiXCR from the 5' RACE reads. The top ten clones hold under 7.5% of a sample with 250,000 to 300,000 distinct CDR3 sequences, 9.5% of them seen once. Study results and limitations: Out-of-frame alpha sequences common to twins were enriched for low generation probability. Out-of-frame sharing of TCR alpha in monozygotic twins was underestimated by models.

These data also featured in a second study, about yellow fever vaccine responses in identical twins.

Material: CD8+ T cells sorted from blood. The chain employs TRBV2 and TRBJ2-5; the D is unclear. The sequence derives from a woman aged 18-29 years in good health. The CDR3 loop is CASSERADQETQYF. CDR3 coding DNA: TGTGCCAGCAGTGAACGGGCGGATCAAGAGACCCAGTACTTC. Looking up the rest from reference TRBV2 and TRBJ2-5 gives the full variable domain: EPEVTQTPSHQVTQMGQEVILRCVPISNHLYFYWYRQILGQKVEFLVSFYNNEISEKSEIFDDQFSVERPDGSNFTLKIRSTKLEDSAMYFCASSERADQETQYFGPGTRLLVL.